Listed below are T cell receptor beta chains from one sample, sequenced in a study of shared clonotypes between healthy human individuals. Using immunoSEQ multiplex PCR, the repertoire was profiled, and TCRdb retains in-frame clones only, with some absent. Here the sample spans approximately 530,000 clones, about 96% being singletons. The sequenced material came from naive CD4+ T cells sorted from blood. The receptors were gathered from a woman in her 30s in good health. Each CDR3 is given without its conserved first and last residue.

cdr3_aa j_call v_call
SVGGLGTEAF TRBJ1-1 TRBV29-1
ASSIAQGGSYNEQF TRBJ2-1 TRBV19
ASSTGLAGVNTGELF TRBJ2-2 TRBV7-2
ASSQDRGVPYEQY TRBJ2-7 TRBV25-1
ASSPLSGSGDTQY TRBJ2-3 TRBV5-4
SGSGLAGSYSRETQY TRBJ2-5 TRBV29-1
ASSTYSGNTIY TRBJ1-3 TRBV5-5
ASSRTGRHGETQY TRBJ2-5 TRBV5-4
ASSLEGGRVGELF TRBJ2-2 TRBV5-1
ASSLRTSGFYAGELF TRBJ2-2 TRBV5-6
ASSLQASNYGYT TRBJ1-2 TRBV27
SVLGQGFVSEQY TRBJ2-7 TRBV29-1
ASSLRGAYGYT TRBJ1-2 TRBV27
ASTDRDRNQPQH TRBJ1-5 TRBV2
ASSLARRDYSPLH TRBJ1-6 TRBV7-8
ASSGPDAFKPPPYEQY TRBJ2-7 TRBV21-1
ASSFYKDRGKQF TRBJ2-1 TRBV28
ASSPFRGSYEQY TRBJ2-7 TRBV11-2
ATSSLGTDNQPQH TRBJ1-5 TRBV15
ASWGRGASGNTIY TRBJ1-3 TRBV27
ASSSGTVNQPQH TRBJ1-5 TRBV6-5
ASLSHGTGIRGTQY TRBJ2-3 TRBV27
ASSLKLRVHGYT TRBJ1-2 TRBV28
ASSGGATDTQY TRBJ2-3 TRBV28
ASSLSLGQRGNTEAF TRBJ1-1 TRBV28
ASSLALDGSYNEQF TRBJ2-1 TRBV7-6
ASSYSRDRGEAF TRBJ1-1 TRBV6-5
SVSRTGGYT TRBJ1-2 TRBV20-1
ASSFLGGRQETQY TRBJ2-5 TRBV4-1
ASSCEGGEGPRNTIY TRBJ1-3 TRBV7-6
ASSESLTGYTEAF TRBJ1-1 TRBV6-1
ASSSMGQGNTGELF TRBJ2-2 TRBV27
ASRRGVTEELF TRBJ2-2 TRBV27
ASSIDGVTGYEQY TRBJ2-7 TRBV19
ASSKGTGLNTGELF TRBJ2-2 TRBV7-9
ASVRDSSNQPQH TRBJ1-5 TRBV2
ASSLSRDRPERGYT TRBJ1-2 TRBV27
ASSVAHSPLH TRBJ1-6 TRBV9
ASVSGRASNEQF TRBJ2-1 TRBV7-8
ASSETRGGTEAF TRBJ1-1 TRBV2
ASSQGQQETQY TRBJ2-5 TRBV7-3
ASSNRDRALPLH TRBJ1-6 TRBV6-5
ASSSQGANTEAF TRBJ1-1 TRBV6-6
ASSTPASGIGEQY TRBJ2-7 TRBV5-6
ASSPQSPLGGGPYEQY TRBJ2-7 TRBV27
ASSGTGTSVYEQY TRBJ2-7 TRBV6-1
ASSFMGGVYEQY TRBJ2-7 TRBV28
ASSPGLAGLQWEQF TRBJ2-1 TRBV28
ASSFSGRVDEQY TRBJ2-7 TRBV5-1
ASSRGRDGYT TRBJ1-2 TRBV6-6
ASSRGDGELF TRBJ2-2 TRBV5-1
ASSLTVGGETQY TRBJ2-5 TRBV18
ASSLALGQGYEQY TRBJ2-7 TRBV5-5
ASSGGQGYEQY TRBJ2-7 TRBV10-1
ASSQEEGTNTGELF TRBJ2-2 TRBV4-2
ASIPGGADANYGYT TRBJ1-2 TRBV28